This T cell receptor (beta chain) was sequenced during a study of STAT3 mutations in large granular lymphocyte leukemia. The CDR3 has 16 amino acids. Per the germline V gene, CDR1 is MNHEY and CDR2 is SVGAGI. V lost 4 bases, J lost 1 base, and 9 bases stayed unmatched. About this clone itself: Its target is not known.

Overall study results and limits: Every T-cell large granular lymphocyte leukemia patient had at least one immunodominant TCR beta clonotype. Sampling intervals varied between patients and samples. Persisting codominant clonotypes may have hidden a small pathogenic clone. All newly emerging clones after therapy were STAT3 wild type.

Libraries were prepared by immunoSEQ multiplex PCR; TCRdb keeps only in-frame clonotypes and omits some of them. The sample holds 20,000 to 30,000 clones; about 95% are singletons and the top ten take 6% to 6.5%. The chain has TRBV6-5 and TRBJ1-1, with 7 nucleotides matching TRBD1. Material for sequencing was peripheral blood mononuclear cells. The TCR originated in a man aged 35 to 55 with T-cell large granular lymphocyte leukemia. Some clones in this sample may be carry-over from other donors' samples. The CDR3 here is CASSSRQGGKNTEAFF. The CDR3 DNA is TGTGCCAGCAGTTCCCGACAGGGAGGGAAGAACACTGAAGCTTTCTTT.